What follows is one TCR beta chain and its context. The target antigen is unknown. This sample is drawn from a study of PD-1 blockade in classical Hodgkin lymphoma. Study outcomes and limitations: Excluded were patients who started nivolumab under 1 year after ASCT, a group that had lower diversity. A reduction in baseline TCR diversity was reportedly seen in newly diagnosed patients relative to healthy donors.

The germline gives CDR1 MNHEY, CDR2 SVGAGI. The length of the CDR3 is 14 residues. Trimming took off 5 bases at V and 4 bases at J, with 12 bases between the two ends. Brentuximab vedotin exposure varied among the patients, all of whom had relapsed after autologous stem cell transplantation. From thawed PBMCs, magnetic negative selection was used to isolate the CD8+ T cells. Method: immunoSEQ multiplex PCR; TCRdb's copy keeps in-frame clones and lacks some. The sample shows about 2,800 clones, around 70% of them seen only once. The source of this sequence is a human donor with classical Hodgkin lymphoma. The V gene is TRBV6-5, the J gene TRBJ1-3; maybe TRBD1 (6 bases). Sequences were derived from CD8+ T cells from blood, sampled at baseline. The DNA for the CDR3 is TGTGCCAGCAGTCCTACAGGGATGGGAAACACCATATATTTT. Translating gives CASSPTGMGNTIYF.